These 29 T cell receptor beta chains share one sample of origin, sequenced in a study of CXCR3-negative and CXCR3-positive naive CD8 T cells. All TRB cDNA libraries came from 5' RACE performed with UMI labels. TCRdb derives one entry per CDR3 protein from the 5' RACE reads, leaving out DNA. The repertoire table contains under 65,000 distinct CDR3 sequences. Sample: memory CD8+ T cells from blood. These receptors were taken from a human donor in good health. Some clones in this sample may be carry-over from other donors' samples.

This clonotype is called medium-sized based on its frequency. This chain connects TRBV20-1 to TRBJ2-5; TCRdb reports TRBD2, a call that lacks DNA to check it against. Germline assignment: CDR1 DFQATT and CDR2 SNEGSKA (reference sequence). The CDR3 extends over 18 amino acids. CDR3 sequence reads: CSARDLTSGRAFQETQYF.

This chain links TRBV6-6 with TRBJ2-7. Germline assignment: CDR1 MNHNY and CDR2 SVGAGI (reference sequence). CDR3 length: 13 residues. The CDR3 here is CASSYGPSYEQYF.

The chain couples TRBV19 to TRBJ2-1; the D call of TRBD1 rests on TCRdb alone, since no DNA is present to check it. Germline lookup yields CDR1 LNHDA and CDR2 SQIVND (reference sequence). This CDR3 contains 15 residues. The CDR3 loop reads CASSPGQETYNEQFF.

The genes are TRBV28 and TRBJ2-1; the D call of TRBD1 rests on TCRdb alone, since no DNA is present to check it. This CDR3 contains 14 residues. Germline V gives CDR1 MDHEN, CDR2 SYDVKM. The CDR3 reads CASNEGGPYNEQFF.

The CDR3 region is CSALAGDQDTQYF. The chain couples TRBV20-1 to TRBJ2-3; the TCRdb call, TRBD2, lacks DNA for checking. Per germline, CDR1 DFQATT and CDR2 SNEGSKA (reference sequence). The CDR3 is made up of 13 amino acids.

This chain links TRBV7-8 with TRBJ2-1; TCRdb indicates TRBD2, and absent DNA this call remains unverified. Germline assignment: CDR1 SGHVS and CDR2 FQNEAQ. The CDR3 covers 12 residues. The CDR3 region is CASSFSLNEQFF.

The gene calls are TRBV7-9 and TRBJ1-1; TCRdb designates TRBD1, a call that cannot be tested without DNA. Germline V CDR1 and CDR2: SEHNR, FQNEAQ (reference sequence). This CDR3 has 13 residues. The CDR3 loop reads CASSPTFQGRAFF.

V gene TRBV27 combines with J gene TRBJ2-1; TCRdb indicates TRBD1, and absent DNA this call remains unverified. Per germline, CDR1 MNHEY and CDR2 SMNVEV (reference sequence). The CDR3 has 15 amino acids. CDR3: CASSSRTSSYNEQFF.

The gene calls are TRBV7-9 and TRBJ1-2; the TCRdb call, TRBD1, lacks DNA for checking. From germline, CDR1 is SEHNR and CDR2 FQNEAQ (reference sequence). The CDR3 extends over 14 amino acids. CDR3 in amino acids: CASSGQGISYGYTF.

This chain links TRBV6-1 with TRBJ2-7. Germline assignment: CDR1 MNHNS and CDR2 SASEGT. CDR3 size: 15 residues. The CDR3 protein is CASADEAGDYYEQYF.

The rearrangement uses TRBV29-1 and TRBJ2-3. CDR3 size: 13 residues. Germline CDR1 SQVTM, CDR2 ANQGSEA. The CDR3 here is CSVEGPGTDTQYF.

CDR3 loop: CASSLPTGGTDGYTF. The V and J genes are TRBV5-4 and TRBJ1-2; TCRdb reports TRBD1, a call that lacks DNA to check it against. CDR1 and CDR2 from the germline V gene are SGHNT and YYREEE (reference sequence). CDR3 length: 15 amino acids.

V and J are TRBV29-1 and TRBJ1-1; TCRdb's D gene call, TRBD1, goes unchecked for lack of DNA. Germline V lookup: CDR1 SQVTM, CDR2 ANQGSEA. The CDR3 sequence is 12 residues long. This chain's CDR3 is CSVLQGGAEAFF. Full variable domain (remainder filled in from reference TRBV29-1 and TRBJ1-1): SAVISQKPSRDICQRGTSLTIQCQVDSQVTMMFWYRQQPGQSLTLIATANQGSEATYESGFVIDKFPISRPNLTFSTLTVSNMSPEDSSIYLCSVLQGGAEAFFGQGTRLTVV.

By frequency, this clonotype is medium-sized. The CDR3 sequence is CASSWPLAGAYQETQYF. The chain recombines TRBV11-3 with TRBJ2-5; TCRdb designates TRBD2, a call that cannot be tested without DNA. Germline V gene lookup returns CDR1 SGHNT and CDR2 YENEEA. The CDR3 spans 17 residues.

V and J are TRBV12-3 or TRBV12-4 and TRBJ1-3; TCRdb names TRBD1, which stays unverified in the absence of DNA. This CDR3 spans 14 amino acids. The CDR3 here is CASSRTSSGNTIYF.

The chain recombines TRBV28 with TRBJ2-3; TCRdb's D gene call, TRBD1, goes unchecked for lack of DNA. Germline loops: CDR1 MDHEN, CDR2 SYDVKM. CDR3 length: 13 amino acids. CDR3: CASKGVPTNTQYF.

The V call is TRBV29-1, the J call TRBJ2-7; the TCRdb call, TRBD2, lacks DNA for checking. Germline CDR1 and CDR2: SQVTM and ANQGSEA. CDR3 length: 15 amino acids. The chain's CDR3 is CSVVLAGEGGYEQYF.

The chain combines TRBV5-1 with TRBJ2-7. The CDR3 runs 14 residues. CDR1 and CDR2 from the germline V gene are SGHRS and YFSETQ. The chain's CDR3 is CASSLDASNYEQYF.

CDR3 sequence: CASFSPPGPHTDTQYF. The chain uses TRBV25-1 and TRBJ2-3; absent DNA, TCRdb's TRBD1 call cannot be checked. This CDR3 has 16 amino acids. Germline lookup yields CDR1 MGHDK and CDR2 SYGVNS.

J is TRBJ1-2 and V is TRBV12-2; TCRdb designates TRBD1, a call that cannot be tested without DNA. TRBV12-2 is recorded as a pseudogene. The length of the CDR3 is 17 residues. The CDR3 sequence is CASRYPWGTGTGNGYTF.

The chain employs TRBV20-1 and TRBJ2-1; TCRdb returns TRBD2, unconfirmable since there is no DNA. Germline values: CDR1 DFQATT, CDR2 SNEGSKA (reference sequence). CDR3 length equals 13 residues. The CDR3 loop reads CSAYSGANNEQFF.

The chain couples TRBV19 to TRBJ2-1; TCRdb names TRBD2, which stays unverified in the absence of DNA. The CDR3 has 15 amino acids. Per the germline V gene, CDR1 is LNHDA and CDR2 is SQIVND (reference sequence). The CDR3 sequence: CASTHYQGDYNEQFF.

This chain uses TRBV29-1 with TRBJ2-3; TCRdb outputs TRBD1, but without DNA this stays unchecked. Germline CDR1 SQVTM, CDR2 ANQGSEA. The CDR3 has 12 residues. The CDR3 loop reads CSVLPGVDTQYF.

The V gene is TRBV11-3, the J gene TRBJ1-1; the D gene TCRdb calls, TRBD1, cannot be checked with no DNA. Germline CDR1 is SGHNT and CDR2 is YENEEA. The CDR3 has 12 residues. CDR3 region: CASSSRDRKAFF.

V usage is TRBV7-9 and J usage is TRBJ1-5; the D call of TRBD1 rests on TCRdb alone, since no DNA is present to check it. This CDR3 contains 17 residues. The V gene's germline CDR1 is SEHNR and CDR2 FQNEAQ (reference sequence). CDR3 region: CASSQTQAPGSNQPQHF.

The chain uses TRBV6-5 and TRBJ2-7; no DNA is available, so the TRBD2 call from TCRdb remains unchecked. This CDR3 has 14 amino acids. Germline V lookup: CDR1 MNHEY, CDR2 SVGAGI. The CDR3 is CASRSGDTYYEQYF.

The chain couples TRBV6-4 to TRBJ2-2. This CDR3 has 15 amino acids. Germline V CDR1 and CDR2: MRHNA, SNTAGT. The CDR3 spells CASSESDQTTGELFF.

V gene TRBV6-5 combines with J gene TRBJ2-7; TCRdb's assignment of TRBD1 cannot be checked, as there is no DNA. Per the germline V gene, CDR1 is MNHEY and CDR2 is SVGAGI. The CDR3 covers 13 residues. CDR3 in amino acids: CASSHGTDYEQYF.

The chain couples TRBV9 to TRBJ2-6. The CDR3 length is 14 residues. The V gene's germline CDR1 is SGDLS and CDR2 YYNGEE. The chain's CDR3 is CASSTYSGANVLTF.